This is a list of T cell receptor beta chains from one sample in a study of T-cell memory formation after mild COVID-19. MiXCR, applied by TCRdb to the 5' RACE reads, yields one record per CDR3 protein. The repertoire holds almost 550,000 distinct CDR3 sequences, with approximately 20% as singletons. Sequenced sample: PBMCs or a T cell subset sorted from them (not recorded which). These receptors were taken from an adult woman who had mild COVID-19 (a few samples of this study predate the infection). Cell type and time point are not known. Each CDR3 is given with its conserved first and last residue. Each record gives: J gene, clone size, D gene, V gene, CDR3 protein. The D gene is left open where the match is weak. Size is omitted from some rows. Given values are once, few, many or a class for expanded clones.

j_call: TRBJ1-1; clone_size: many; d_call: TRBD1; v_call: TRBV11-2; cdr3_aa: CASSWGQLNTEAFF
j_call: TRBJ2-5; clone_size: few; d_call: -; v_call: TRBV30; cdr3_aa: CAWIGGRTQYF
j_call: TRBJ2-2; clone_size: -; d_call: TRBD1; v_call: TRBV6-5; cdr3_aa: CASSYSQRQGVRWSNTGELFF
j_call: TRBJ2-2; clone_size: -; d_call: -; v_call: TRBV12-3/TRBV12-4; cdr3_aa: CASSTKLPGARDSTGELFF
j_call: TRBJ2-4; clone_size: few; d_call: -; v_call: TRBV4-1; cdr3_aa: CASSPRLGGALDLAKNIQYF
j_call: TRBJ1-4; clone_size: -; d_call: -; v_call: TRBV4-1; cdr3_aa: CASQGARDEKLFF
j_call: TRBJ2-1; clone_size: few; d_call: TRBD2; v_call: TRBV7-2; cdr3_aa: CASSLKFVTSGVGEQFF
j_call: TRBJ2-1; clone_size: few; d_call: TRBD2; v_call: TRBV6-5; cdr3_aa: CASSSGTSGTNEQFF
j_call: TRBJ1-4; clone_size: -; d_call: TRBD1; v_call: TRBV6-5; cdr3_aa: CASSSDRGYGNEKLFF
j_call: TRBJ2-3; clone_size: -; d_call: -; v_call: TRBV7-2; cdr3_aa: CASSRQVTDTQYF
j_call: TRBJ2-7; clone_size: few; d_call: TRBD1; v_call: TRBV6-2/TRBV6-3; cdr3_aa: CASSSPGTGNYEQYF
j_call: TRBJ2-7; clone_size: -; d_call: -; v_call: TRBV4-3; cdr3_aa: CASSQEARVFHEQYF
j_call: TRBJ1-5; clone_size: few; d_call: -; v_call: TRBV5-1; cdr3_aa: CASSFTSGVDQPQHF
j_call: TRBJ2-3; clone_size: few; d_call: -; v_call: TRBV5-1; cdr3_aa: CASSLNKAADTQYF
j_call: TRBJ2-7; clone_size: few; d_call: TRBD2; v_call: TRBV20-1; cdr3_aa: CSATGLAVYEQYF
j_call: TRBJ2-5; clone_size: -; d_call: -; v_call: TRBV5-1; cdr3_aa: CASSLREETQYF
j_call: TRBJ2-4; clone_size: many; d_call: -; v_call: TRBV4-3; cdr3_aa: CASSQARAKNIQYF
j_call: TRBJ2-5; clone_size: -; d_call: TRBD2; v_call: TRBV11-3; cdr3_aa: CASSLMFGGGETQYF
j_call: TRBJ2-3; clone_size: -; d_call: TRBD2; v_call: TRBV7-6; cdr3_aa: CASSLGTSGRGGDTQYF
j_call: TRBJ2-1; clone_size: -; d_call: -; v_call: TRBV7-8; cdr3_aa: CASRRGGSPLGEQFF
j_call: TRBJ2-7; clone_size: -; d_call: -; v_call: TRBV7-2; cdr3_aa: CASSPEDLTYEQYF
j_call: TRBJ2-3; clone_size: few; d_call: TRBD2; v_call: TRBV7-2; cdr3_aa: CASSPQTSGGSSSDTQYF
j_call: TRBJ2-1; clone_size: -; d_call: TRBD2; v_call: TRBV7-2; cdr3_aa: CASEVAGVENEQFF
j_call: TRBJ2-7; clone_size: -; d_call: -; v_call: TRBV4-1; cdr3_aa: CASSPGITAYEQYF
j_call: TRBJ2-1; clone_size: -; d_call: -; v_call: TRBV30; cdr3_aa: CAWRSPRSWYNEQFF
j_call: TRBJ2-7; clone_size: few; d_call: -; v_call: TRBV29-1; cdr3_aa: CSVEGPGLLTYEQYF
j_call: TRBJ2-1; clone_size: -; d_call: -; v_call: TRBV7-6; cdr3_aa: CASSRSALMQFF
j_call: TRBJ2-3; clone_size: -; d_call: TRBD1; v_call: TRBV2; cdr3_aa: CASRIGTGGDTQYF
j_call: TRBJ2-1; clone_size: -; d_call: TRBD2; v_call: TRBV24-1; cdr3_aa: CATSDLGTSGRRNEQFF
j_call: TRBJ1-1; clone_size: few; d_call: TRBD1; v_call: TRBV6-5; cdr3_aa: CASSYSDRGTEAFF
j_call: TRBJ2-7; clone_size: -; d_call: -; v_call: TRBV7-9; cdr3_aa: CASSTPQGGEQYF
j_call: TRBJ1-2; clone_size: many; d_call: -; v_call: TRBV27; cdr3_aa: CASSPGAGLGGYTF
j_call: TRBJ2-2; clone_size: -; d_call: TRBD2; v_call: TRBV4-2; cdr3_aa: CASSQDLASGFSGELFF
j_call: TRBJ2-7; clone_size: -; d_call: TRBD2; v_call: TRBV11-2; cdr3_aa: CASSLAGGPPYEQYF
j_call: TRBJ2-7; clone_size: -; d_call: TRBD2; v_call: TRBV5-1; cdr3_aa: CASSLDGRAFSNEQYF
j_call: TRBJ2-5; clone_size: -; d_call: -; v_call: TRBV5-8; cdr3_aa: CASSFGVGPTQYF
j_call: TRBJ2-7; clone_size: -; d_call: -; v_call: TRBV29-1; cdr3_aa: CSVPGLTHYEQYF
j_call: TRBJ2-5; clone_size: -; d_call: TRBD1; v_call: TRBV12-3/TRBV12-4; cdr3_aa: CASSMTGVRETQYF
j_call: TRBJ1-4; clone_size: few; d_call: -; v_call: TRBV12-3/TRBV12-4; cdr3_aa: CASSFEGRTEKLFF
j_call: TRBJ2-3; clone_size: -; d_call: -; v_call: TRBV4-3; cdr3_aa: CASSLSGKRIDTQYF
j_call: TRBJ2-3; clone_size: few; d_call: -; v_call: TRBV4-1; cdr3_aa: CASSQPRERITQYF
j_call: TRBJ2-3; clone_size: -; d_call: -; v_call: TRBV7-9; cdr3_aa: CASSGTSTSTDTQYF